These 32 T cell receptor beta chains came from one sample sequenced in a study of T cell responses to AZD1222 COVID-19 vaccine. TCRdb's copy holds only in-frame clones and misses some; the assay was immunoSEQ multiplex PCR. The repertoire has 120,000 or so clones, more than 70% of them found once; the top ten carry 10%. The sample consisted of peripheral blood, taken on day 0 of AZD1222 vaccination. All receptors come from an adult in good health.

Written as DNA, the CDR3 is TGTGCCAGCAGCTCACAGGTCCCCCGCTCTGGAAACACCATATATTTT. As protein: CASSSQVPRSGNTIYF. The V gene is TRBV4-2, the J gene TRBJ1-3; D perhaps matches TRBD1 (5 bases). The V end lost 5 bases, the J end lost 0 bases, and 14 bases lay between the germline ends. The CDR3 runs to 16 residues. CDR1 and CDR2 (germline): LGHNA, YNFKEQ.

This clone was counted a single time. This chain links TRBV7-2 with TRBJ2-1; 9 bases line up with TRBD1. The V segment lost 2 bases and the J segment 8 bases; nucleotides outside the gene matches: 10. Germline values: CDR1 SGHTA, CDR2 FQGNSA. This CDR3 comprises 16 residues. This CDR3 is CASSLFGTGLFDEQFF. CDR3 in DNA: TGTGCCAGCAGCTTATTTGGGACAGGGTTGTTCGATGAGCAGTTCTTC.

J is TRBJ1-2 and V is TRBV28; D is undetermined. Trimming took 5 bases from V and 10 from J, leaving 14 bases between them. The CDR3 spans 12 residues. Germline values: CDR1 MDHEN, CDR2 SYDVKM. The CDR3 loop is CASSPRRANYTF. The CDR3, as DNA: TGTGCCAGCAGTCCCCGCAGAGCCAACTACACCTTC.

This sequence joins TRBV2 and TRBJ1-2; 10 bases match TRBD1. The CDR3 is 13 residues long. Looked up from germline, CDR1 is SNHLY and CDR2 is FYNNEI. Trimming took 6 bases from V and 6 from J; bases not matched to a gene: 4. The chain's CDR3 is CASRDDRGHGYTF. In DNA, the CDR3 is TGTGCCAGCAGGGACGACAGGGGGCATGGCTACACCTTC.

The table lists this clone with a count of one. The chain combines TRBV27 with TRBJ1-2; 8 positions match TRBD1. Germline V lookup: CDR1 MNHEY, CDR2 SMNVEV (reference sequence). This CDR3 has 15 residues. The V segment lost 4 bases and the J segment 7 bases; nucleotides outside the gene matches: 11. CDR3 coding DNA: TGTGCCAGCAGTTACTCCGGAGACAGGGGAAGTGGCTACACCTTC. This sequence encodes CASSYSGDRGSGYTF.

V usage is TRBV4-1 and J usage is TRBJ1-2; D is possibly TRBD1 (6 bases). V gave up 1 base and J gave up 5 bases, with 14 bases separating them. CDR1 is MGHRA and CDR2 is YSYEKL in the germline V gene. The CDR3 spans 15 residues. CDR3 loop: CASSQGAGANYGYTF. In nucleotides, the CDR3 is TGCGCCAGCAGCCAAGGGGCAGGGGCGAATTATGGCTACACCTTC.

The chain links TRBV7-9 to TRBJ2-7; a weak D match, TRBD1 (6 bases). V lost 5 bases and J 3 bases, leaving 17 bases between the germline ends. This CDR3 has 15 residues. Germline CDR1 reads SEHNR; CDR2 reads FQNEAQ (reference sequence). The CDR3 DNA reads TGTGCCAGCAGCCCTGGTCAGGGGTCGTACTACGAGCAGTACTTC. It codes for CASSPGQGSYYEQYF. Complete variable domain (other parts from reference TRBV7-9 and TRBJ2-7): DTGVSQNPRHKITKRGQNVTFRCDPISEHNRLYWYRQTLGQGPEFLTYFQNEAQLEKSRLLSDRFSAERPKGSFSTLEIQRTEQGDSAMYLCASSPGQGSYYEQYFGPGTRLTVT.

This clone was counted a single time. This chain uses TRBV3-1 (or the pseudogene TRBV3-2) with TRBJ2-1, with D possibly TRBD1 on 5 matching bases. This CDR3 is 14 amino acids long. The V gene lost 3 bases and the J gene lost 7 bases, with 13 bases spanning the gap. CDR1 is LGHDT and CDR2 is YNNKEL in the germline V gene (reference sequence). This chain's CDR3 is CASSQTQVRNEQFF. In DNA, the CDR3 is TGTGCCAGCAGCCAGACACAGGTTCGGAATGAGCAGTTCTTC.

The chain has TRBV27 and TRBJ1-2; no definite D call. CDR1 and CDR2 from the germline V gene are MNHEY and SMNVEV (reference sequence). This CDR3 region has 15 residues. Deletions cut 6 bases from V and 8 bases from J, with 22 bases between. The CDR3 sequence: CASREVSGYPRGYTF. The DNA for the CDR3 is TGTGCCAGCAGAGAGGTCTCGGGGTATCCACGCGGCTACACCTTC.

CDR3 in DNA: TGTGCCAGCAGGCTCCCCGGGACACTCTTTACAGATACGCAGTATTTT. Residues: CASRLPGTLFTDTQYF. The J gene is TRBJ2-3, the V gene TRBV6-6; D is perhaps TRBD1 (6 bases). Per germline, CDR1 MNHNY and CDR2 SVGAGI (reference sequence). V lost 6 bases and J lost 3, with 19 bases in between. The CDR3 loop spans 16 amino acids.

This clone was observed a few times. The J gene is TRBJ1-5, the V gene TRBV7-9; weak D call: TRBD1 (5 bases). Trimming stripped 6 bases from V and 4 bases from J, with 13 bases between. CDR3 length: 14 residues. Per the germline V gene, CDR1 is SEHNR and CDR2 is FQNEAQ (reference sequence). CDR3 amino acids: CASRSRGPNQPQHF. CDR3 DNA: TGTGCCAGCAGATCGAGGGGCCCTAATCAGCCCCAGCATTTT.

The chain carries TRBV1 and TRBJ2-3; the table names TRBD2, a call not compared with the DNA. TRBV1 is a pseudogene locus. This CDR3 is built from 21 residues. The CDR3 DNA sequence: TGCACCAGCAGCCAGGGACCTCCGGGACTAGCGGGGGGCCCACGACGAAATACGCAGTATTTT. Protein product: CTSSQGPPGLAGGPRRNTQYF.

This chain links TRBV7-9 with TRBJ1-1; possibly TRBD1 for D (5 bases). V was cut by 6 bases and J by 1 base, with 15 bases left in between. The germline CDR1 and CDR2 sequences are SEHNR and FQNEAQ (reference sequence). The CDR3 runs to 15 residues. CDR3 in DNA: TGTGCCAGCAGGCCTAGAATGGGGCCGAACACTGAAGCTTTCTTT. Its translation: CASRPRMGPNTEAFF.

The chain couples TRBV11-2 to TRBJ1-1; TRBD1 might be the D (5 bases). The germline gives CDR1 SGHAT, CDR2 FQNNGV. V lost 5 bases and J 8 bases, leaving 15 bases between the germline ends. This CDR3 has 13 amino acids. For the CDR3, the DNA is TGTGCCAGCAGCCGGGGGATGTCAGAAGAAGCTTTCTTT. It is translated as CASSRGMSEEAFF. The whole variable domain, filled in from reference TRBV11-2 and TRBJ1-1, reads EAGVAQSPRYKIIEKRQSVAFWCNPISGHATLYWYQQILGQGPKLLIQFQNNGVVDDSQLPKDRFSAERLKGVDSTLKIQPAKLEDSAVYLCASSRGMSEEAFFGQGTRLTVV.

This chain connects TRBV19 to TRBJ2-3; the D gene is possibly TRBD2 (7 bases). CDR3 length: 13 residues. Germline-derived CDR1 and CDR2 are LNHDA and SQIVND (reference sequence). The ends were cut back, 8 bases at V and 4 bases at J, with 13 bases in the middle. The CDR3 loop is CASHSGGSDTQYF. The CDR3 nucleotides read TGTGCCAGTCACTCGGGGGGCTCAGATACGCAGTATTTT.

V gene TRBV7-9 combines with J gene TRBJ2-7, with D unresolved. Germline CDR1 SEHNR, CDR2 FQNEAQ (reference sequence). The CDR3 runs to 12 residues. Trimming removed 1 base at V and 9 bases at J, with 10 bases between. Here the CDR3 reads CASSLEHSGQYF. The CDR3 region has the DNA TGTGCCAGCAGCTTAGAACATTCAGGGCAGTACTTC.

The V call is TRBV30, the J call TRBJ2-1; weak D call: TRBD2 (5 bases). Germline V gives CDR1 GTSNPN, CDR2 SVGIG (reference sequence). Trimming removed 0 bases at V and 7 bases at J, with 13 bases between. This CDR3 region has 14 residues. The CDR3 loop reads CAWSVGGSQNEQFF. The CDR3, as DNA: TGTGCCTGGAGTGTTGGTGGGAGTCAGAATGAGCAGTTCTTC.

The V call is TRBV19, the J call TRBJ2-7; the D gene is possibly TRBD2 (5 bases). V gave up 4 bases and J gave up 3 bases, with 7 bases separating them. CDR1 LNHDA and CDR2 SQIVND come from the germline V gene (reference sequence). The CDR3 runs 12 residues. CDR3 sequence reads: CASSTGLYEQYF. DNA for the CDR3: TGTGCCAGTAGTACAGGACTCTACGAGCAGTACTTC.

This clone was seen only a few times. The genes are TRBV6-1 and TRBJ1-1; tentatively, D is TRBD1 (5 bases). The CDR3 consists of 18 residues. The germline V gene encodes CDR1 MNHNS and CDR2 SASEGT. The V end was cut by 1 base, the J end by 0 bases, with 18 bases between. CDR3 protein: CASSEVWGSRTMNTEAFF. In DNA, the CDR3 is TGTGCCAGCAGTGAAGTGTGGGGGTCTAGGACCATGAACACTGAAGCTTTCTTT.

This clone has just one count. The rearrangement uses TRBV30 and TRBJ1-1; D is possibly TRBD1 (5 bases). The CDR3 covers 13 residues. Trimming took 2 bases from V and 4 from J, leaving 11 bases between them. The germline gives CDR1 GTSNPN, CDR2 SVGIG (reference sequence). CDR3 protein: CAWSRDSGTEAFF. In nucleotides, the CDR3 is TGTGCCTGGAGTCGGGACTCGGGCACTGAAGCTTTCTTT.

This chain uses TRBV2 with TRBJ2-1; D gene uncertain. The length of the CDR3 is 17 residues. Trimming took 6 bases from V and 6 from J, leaving 24 bases between them. Germline V gene lookup returns CDR1 SNHLY and CDR2 FYNNEI. CDR3 in DNA: TGTGCCAGCAGCAGAACGTCGCCTTCGCGGACCTCCAATGAGCAGTTCTTC. This codes for CASSRTSPSRTSNEQFF.

CDR3 DNA sequence: TGTGCCAGCAGTGAAACAGAAGGTGTCCGCAATGAGCAGTTCTTC. Translating it yields CASSETEGVRNEQFF. The J gene is TRBJ2-1, the V gene TRBV2; D is ambiguous. Germline lookup yields CDR1 SNHLY and CDR2 FYNNEI. Trimming left V 2 bases short and J 6 bases short, with 14 bases between. This CDR3 has 15 residues.

The chain recombines TRBV6-2 or TRBV6-3 with TRBJ2-3; 12 bases are a match to TRBD1. The CDR3 sequence is 17 residues long. Germline V lookup: CDR1 MNHEY, CDR2 SVGEGT. After removal of 4 bases from V and 3 bases from J, the junction contained 8 bases not matched to a gene. The CDR3 loop is CASSLRDRGLGTDTQYF. Here the CDR3 DNA reads TGTGCCAGCAGTTTGCGGGACAGGGGGCTTGGGACAGATACGCAGTATTTT.

The chain uses TRBV20-1 and TRBJ1-5; D is uncertain. The V and J ends lost 2 bases and 8 bases respectively, with 7 bases between them. This CDR3 comprises 11 residues. Germline CDR1 and CDR2: DFQATT and SNEGSKA (reference sequence). The CDR3 DNA reads TGCAGTGCTAGATCCGGGGAGCCCCAGCATTTT. Its translation is CSARSGEPQHF.

The chain recombines TRBV5-1 with TRBJ2-3; TRBD1 or TRBD2 may be the D gene (5 bases each). Germline assignment: CDR1 SGHRS and CDR2 YFSETQ. CDR3 length equals 14 residues. With 3 bases removed from V and 7 bases from J, the gap between germline ends came to 15 bases. The CDR3 DNA follows: TGCGCCAGCAGCTCGGGACCGGGCTCAAATACGCAGTATTTT. It translates to CASSSGPGSNTQYF.

The chain couples TRBV3-1 (or the pseudogene TRBV3-2) to TRBJ1-3, with D tentatively TRBD1 (5 bases). V lost 1 base and J 3 bases, leaving 10 bases between the germline ends. This CDR3 has 15 residues. Germline V gene lookup returns CDR1 LGHDT and CDR2 YNNKEL (reference sequence). CDR3: CASSQVGDDGNTIYF. CDR3 in DNA: TGTGCCAGCAGCCAAGTAGGGGACGATGGAAACACCATATATTTT.

This clone turned up a few times. The chain couples TRBV30 to TRBJ2-7; the D is unclear. Germline CDR1 reads GTSNPN; CDR2 reads SVGIG (reference sequence). This CDR3 has 14 residues. V was cut by 1 base and J by 5 bases, with 15 bases left in between. The CDR3 nucleotides read TGTGCCTGGAGTGCCAACCGAATTCGGGACGAGCAGTACTTC. Translation gives CAWSANRIRDEQYF.

J is TRBJ2-1 and V is TRBV7-3; TRBD2 is a possible D gene (6 bases). From germline, CDR1 is SGHTA and CDR2 FQGTGA. This CDR3 is 16 amino acids long. V lost 5 bases to trimming and J lost 2 bases, with 16 bases between them. CDR3 coding DNA: TGTGCCAGCAGCCCGAGGAGGGGAACCCCCTACAATGAGCAGTTCTTC. It encodes CASSPRRGTPYNEQFF.

This chain uses TRBV6-2 or TRBV6-3 with TRBJ2-3; D uncertain. The CDR3 totals 14 residues. V was trimmed by 6 bases and J by 4 bases, leaving 14 bases between them. CDR1 is MNHEY, CDR2 SVGEGT, per germline. In nucleotides, the CDR3 is TGTGCCAGCAGCCCCGGGTTGGTCGCAGATACGCAGTATTTT. This sequence encodes CASSPGLVADTQYF.

The rearrangement uses TRBV12-5 and TRBJ2-1; TRBD2 matches at 9 bases. This CDR3 has 15 amino acids. The germline gives CDR1 LGHNT, CDR2 FRNRAP. With V trimmed by 5 bases and J by 3 bases, 5 bases remained unmatched. The CDR3 reads CASGAPSGNYNEQFF. DNA for the CDR3: TGTGCTAGTGGTGCCCCTAGCGGGAACTACAATGAGCAGTTCTTC.

J is TRBJ1-5 and V is TRBV21-1; the DNA was not compared with TRBD1, the D call given in the table. TRBV21-1 is given as a pseudogene. CDR3 length: 16 residues. The CDR3 DNA reads as TGTGCCAGCAGAGACGGGACAGGGAATAGCAATCAGCCCCAGCATTTT. Translating gives CASRDGTGNSNQPQHF.

V is TRBV19 and J is TRBJ1-1, with TRBD1 identical over 8 bases. This CDR3 has 13 residues. The V and J ends lost 8 bases and 1 base, in that order; junction bases with no gene match: 3. Germline-derived CDR1 and CDR2 are LNHDA and SQIVND (reference sequence). The CDR3, as DNA: TGTGCCAGTCGAACAGGGGGGAACACTGAAGCTTTCTTT. Translated: CASRTGGNTEAFF. Variable domain in full (rest from reference TRBV19 and TRBJ1-1): DGGITQSPKYLFRKEGQNVTLSCEQNLNHDAMYWYRQDPGQGLRLIYYSQIVNDFQKGDIAEGYSVSREKKESFPLTVTSAQKNPTAFYLCASRTGGNTEAFFGQGTRLTVV.